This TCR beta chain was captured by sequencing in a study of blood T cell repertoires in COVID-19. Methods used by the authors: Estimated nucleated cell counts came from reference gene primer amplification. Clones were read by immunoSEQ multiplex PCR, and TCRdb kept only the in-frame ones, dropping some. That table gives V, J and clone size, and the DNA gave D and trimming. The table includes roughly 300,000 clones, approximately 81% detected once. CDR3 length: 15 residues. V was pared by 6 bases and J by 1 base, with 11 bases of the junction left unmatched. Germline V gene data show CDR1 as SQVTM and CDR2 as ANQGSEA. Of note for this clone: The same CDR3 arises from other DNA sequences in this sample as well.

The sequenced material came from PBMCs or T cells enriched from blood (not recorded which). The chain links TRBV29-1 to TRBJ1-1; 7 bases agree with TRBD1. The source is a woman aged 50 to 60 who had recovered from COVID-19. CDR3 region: CSVQGTEQWNTEAFF. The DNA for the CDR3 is TGCAGCGTCCAGGGGACAGAGCAATGGAACACTGAAGCTTTCTTT. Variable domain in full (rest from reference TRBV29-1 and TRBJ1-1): SAVISQKPSRDICQRGTSLTIQCQVDSQVTMMFWYRQQPGQSLTLIATANQGSEATYESGFVIDKFPISRPNLTFSTLTVSNMSPEDSSIYLCSVQGTEQWNTEAFFGQGTRLTVV.